This is a list of T cell receptor beta chains from one sample in a study of regulatory T cells in long-lasting Graves disease. MiXCR, applied by TCRdb to the multiplex PCR reads, yields one record per CDR3 protein. The sample records some 400,000 distinct CDR3 sequences, about 15% being singletons. This sample also belongs to another study, concerning T cells in Graves' hyperthyroidism and ophthalmopathy.

Sample: peripheral blood mononuclear cells (PBMCs), taken at new diagnosis, from a patient treated with antithyroid drugs. The receptors originated from a woman under 40 with Graves disease. Each CDR3 is given with its conserved first and last residue. A D gene is named only where the DNA matches it firmly. The size of a clone is reported for some rows only, either as once, few or many, or as a class for expanded clones.

clone size	V gene	CDR3 length	D gene	J gene	CDR3 DNA	CDR3 protein
few	TRBV10-3	15	TRBD1	TRBJ1-1	TGTGCCATCCGGATGGACAGGGCGATATTCACTGAAGCTTTCTTT	CAIRMDRAIFTEAFF
few	TRBV5-1	14	-	TRBJ1-2	TGCGCCAGCAGCACTGGGGGATTTGACTATGGCTACACCTTC	CASSTGGFDYGYTF
-	TRBV12-3/TRBV12-4	14	TRBD1	TRBJ2-1	TGTGCCAGCAGTCGACAGGGATGGGGCAATGAGCAGTTCTTC	CASSRQGWGNEQFF
-	TRBV30	11	-	TRBJ2-1	TGTGCCTGGAGTGTAAACGGGGTGGAGTTCTTC	CAWSVNGVEFF
many	TRBV2	14	-	TRBJ2-7	TGTGCCAGCAGCAAGGGAGCAGGGGGGGGCGAGCAGTACTTC	CASSKGAGGGEQYF
-	TRBV12-3/TRBV12-4	12	TRBD1	TRBJ1-5	TGTGCCACCACGACAGGGACTCAGCCCCAGCATTTT	CATTTGTQPQHF
many	TRBV5-1	17	TRBD2	TRBJ2-7	TGCGCCAGCAGACCGGGACTAGCGAGCTACCCGGTTTACGAGCAGTACTTC	CASRPGLASYPVYEQYF
many	TRBV10-3	14	-	TRBJ1-5	TGTGCCATCAGTGACCTCATGGCCAATCAGCCCCAGCATTTT	CAISDLMANQPQHF
many	TRBV2	15	-	TRBJ1-1	TGTGCCAGCAGTGACGGTGGAGGGGGGTGGACTGAAGCTTTCTTT	CASSDGGGGWTEAFF
many	TRBV4-1	16	-	TRBJ2-3	TGCGCCAGCAGCCCATCGCGAGTCTCCAGCACAGATACGCAGTATTTT	CASSPSRVSSTDTQYF
-	TRBV30	14	-	TRBJ1-5	TGTGCCTGGAGTGTAGGACAGTCGAATCAGCCCCAGCATTTT	CAWSVGQSNQPQHF
-	TRBV12-3/TRBV12-4	16	TRBD1	TRBJ1-2	TGTGCCAGCAGTCCCCGACACAGGGGGCGCTTCTATGGCTACACCTTC	CASSPRHRGRFYGYTF
many	TRBV24-1	17	TRBD2	TRBJ2-1	TGTGCCACCAGTGATTTGTGGACTAGCGGGAGTATCGATGAGCAGTTCTTC	CATSDLWTSGSIDEQFF
-	TRBV29-1	19	TRBD2	TRBJ2-1	TGCAGCGTAGTGCCCAGCGGGAGGGACCTATGGAGCTCCTACAATGAGCAGTTCTTC	CSVVPSGRDLWSSYNEQFF